The 29 T cell receptor beta chains presented below share a single source sample, sequenced in a study of T cell repertoires in cytomegalovirus infection. TCRdb analysed the reads with MiXCR anew, one entry per CDR3 protein. The sample includes 740,000 or so distinct CDR3 sequences, 35% to 45% seen only once; the top ten take under 3%. Sequencing used PBMCs. These receptor sequences come from a human donor in good health (CMV status not recorded). Some clones in this sample may be carry-over from other donors' samples.

The chain has TRBV19 and TRBJ2-5; maybe TRBD2 (7 bases). This CDR3 spans 13 amino acids. Germline values: CDR1 LNHDA, CDR2 SQIVND (reference sequence). Deletions cut 3 bases from V and 6 bases from J, with 11 bases between. CDR3 sequence: CASSIEGGKTQYF. In nucleotides, the CDR3 is TGTGCCAGTAGTATTGAGGGGGGGAAGACCCAGTACTTC.

This clonotype was seen a few times. The chain joins TRBV12-5 to TRBJ1-1; 9 nucleotides match TRBD1. The trim removed 6 bases at V and 3 bases at J, leaving 5 bases unmatched. Germline V lookup: CDR1 LGHNT, CDR2 FRNRAP. The CDR3 consists of 14 residues. CDR3 region: CASGQGARDTEAFF. CDR3 coding DNA: TGTGCTAGTGGACAGGGGGCTAGGGACACTGAAGCTTTCTTT.

This CDR3 is CASRPIAPGVAGFYEQYF. CDR3 sequence (DNA): TGTGCCAGCAGACCCATAGCCCCCGGAGTAGCGGGTTTCTACGAGCAGTACTTC. The chain combines TRBV7-8 with TRBJ2-7, with TRBD2 matching over 7 bases. Trimming at V came to 6 bases and at J to 3 bases, leaving 20 bases not matched to a gene. Germline V lookup: CDR1 SGHVS, CDR2 FQNEAQ. The CDR3 sequence is 18 residues long.

The chain is built from TRBV11-2 and TRBJ2-7; TRBD2 matches at 8 bases. The CDR3 loop spans 13 amino acids. Germline-derived CDR1 and CDR2 are SGHAT and FQNNGV. V lost 5 bases and J lost 6; bases outside the gene matches: 6. CDR3 DNA: TGTGCCAGCAGCCCGGGACTAGACCGCGAGCAGTACTTC. This translates into CASSPGLDREQYF.

About this clonotype: Mismatch with germline at one junction end may stem from a read error. The genes are TRBV6-5 and TRBJ2-1; 7 nucleotides match TRBD2. The CDR3 covers 13 residues. Germline CDR1 reads MNHEY; CDR2 reads SVGAGI. CDR3 DNA: TGTGCCAGAAGTTACTCAGTGGGGGGGGAGCAGTTCTTC. Translated: CARSYSVGGEQFF.

In its sample, this clonotype was seen many times. The chain is built from TRBV28 and TRBJ2-7; D unclear. V lost 3 bases, J lost 3 bases, and 6 bases lay in between. Germline CDR1 MDHEN, CDR2 SYDVKM. The length of the CDR3 is 12 residues. The CDR3 bases are TGTGCCAGCAGTTTCTTAGTCTACGAGCAGTACTTC. This gives the protein CASSFLVYEQYF.

The sample holds many counts of this clonotype. The J gene is TRBJ2-5, the V gene TRBV7-2, with 7 bases aligning to TRBD1. Germline V gives CDR1 SGHTA, CDR2 FQGNSA. This CDR3 comprises 15 residues. Trimming removed 3 bases from V and 5 bases from J; junction bases left unmatched: 9. This CDR3 is CASSLGQLNRETQYF. The CDR3 DNA sequence: TGTGCCAGCAGCTTGGGACAGCTCAATCGGGAGACCCAGTACTTC.

This clonotype was picked up a small number of times. The V and J genes are TRBV10-3 and TRBJ2-7, with TRBD1 matching 8 bases. The CDR3 runs to 13 residues. V dropped 6 bases and J dropped 0; count of bases not matched to a gene: 1. Per the germline V gene, CDR1 is ENHRY and CDR2 is SYGVKD. Here the CDR3 DNA reads TGTGCCATCAGGGGACAGGTCTCCTACGAGCAGTACTTC. It translates to CAIRGQVSYEQYF.

This clonotype has only a few counts. This sequence joins TRBV7-8 and TRBJ2-7; D is perhaps TRBD2 (6 bases). The V gene's germline CDR1 is SGHVS and CDR2 FQNEAQ. Deletions cut 0 bases from V and 0 bases from J, with 12 bases between. CDR3 length: 16 amino acids. The CDR3 sequence: CASSLAGTSSSYEQYF. The DNA of the CDR3 is TGTGCCAGCAGCTTAGCTGGGACTTCGAGCTCCTACGAGCAGTACTTC. The variable domain in full, completed from reference TRBV7-8 and TRBJ2-7, reads GAGVSQSPRYKVAKRGQDVALRCDPISGHVSLFWYQQALGQGPEFLTYFQNEAQLDKSGLPSDRFFAERPEGSVSTLKIQRTQQEDSAVYLCASSLAGTSSSYEQYFGPGTRLTVT.

The chain uses TRBV28 and TRBJ2-7, with a possible D match to TRBD1 (5 bases). The ends were cut back, 6 bases at V and 0 bases at J, with 18 bases in the middle. The CDR3 loop spans 16 amino acids. In germline, CDR1 is MDHEN, CDR2 SYDVKM. CDR3 nucleotide sequence: TGTGCCAGCAGACCAAATTTACCAGGGTCCTCCTACGAGCAGTACTTC. Translation: CASRPNLPGSSYEQYF.

V is TRBV12-3 or TRBV12-4 and J is TRBJ1-5; D ambiguous. The CDR3 totals 15 residues. V dropped 1 base and J dropped 6 bases, with 13 bases sitting between them. Here the CDR3 reads CASSLVAGVGQPQHF. DNA of the CDR3: TGTGCCAGCAGTTTAGTAGCCGGGGTAGGTCAGCCCCAGCATTTT.

The rearrangement links TRBV12-3 or TRBV12-4 to TRBJ1-5, with D hard to call. The V end was cut by 3 bases, the J end by 0 bases, with 9 bases between. The CDR3 consists of 15 residues. CDR3 nucleotides: TGTGCCAGCAGTTTCTCGGGAGTTAGCAATCAGCCCCAGCATTTT. Its translation is CASSFSGVSNQPQHF.

This clonotype appeared once. The V gene is TRBV12-3 or TRBV12-4, the J gene TRBJ2-4; either TRBD1 or TRBD2 may supply D (6 bases each). This CDR3 comprises 14 residues. V gave up 5 bases and J gave up 1 base, with 9 bases separating them. Here the CDR3 reads CASSTGRAKNIQYF. CDR3 nucleotide sequence: TGTGCCAGCAGTACAGGGAGGGCCAAAAACATTCAGTACTTC.

This clonotype was recorded at least ten times. This chain uses TRBV11-2 with TRBJ1-4; 11 bases match TRBD1. The CDR3 is 15 residues long. Trimming removed 5 bases from V and 8 bases from J; junction bases left unmatched: 7. CDR1 SGHAT and CDR2 FQNNGV come from the germline V gene. The CDR3: CASSTGQGAWEKLFF. The CDR3 DNA follows: TGTGCCAGCAGCACCGGACAGGGGGCTTGGGAAAAACTGTTTTTT.

This clonotype was seen only once. A single base separates this from a much larger clone, so it may be a read error. V is TRBV28 and J is TRBJ2-7; 9 nucleotides align to TRBD1. The CDR3 runs to 14 residues. The germline CDR1 and CDR2 sequences are MDHEN and SYDVKM. The CDR3: CASSVTGGVYEQSF. The CDR3 nucleotides read TGTGCCAGCAGTGTGACAGGGGGTGTTTACGAGCAGTCCTTC.

J is TRBJ1-3 and V is TRBV4-2; D is ambiguous. The CDR3 is 17 amino acids. In germline, CDR1 is LGHNA, CDR2 YNFKEQ. Trimming removed 0 bases at V and 0 bases at J, with 12 bases between. The CDR3 DNA reads TGTGCCAGCAGCCAAGAAAGGGCAGGCCTCTCTGGAAACACCATATATTTT. It yields the protein CASSQERAGLSGNTIYF.

This clonotype was detected only a few times. J is TRBJ2-1 and V is TRBV6-1, with 9 bases matching TRBD2. This CDR3 comprises 15 residues. Germline CDR1 reads MNHNS; CDR2 reads SASEGT. With 5 bases clipped from V and 6 bases from J, the junction kept 8 bases outside the gene matches. CDR3 protein: CASSHKRGAFNEQFF. The DNA of the CDR3 is TGTGCCAGCAGTCACAAGCGGGGGGCTTTCAATGAGCAGTTCTTC.

The chain employs TRBV15 and TRBJ1-2, with D possibly matching TRBD1 (6 bases). Germline CDR1 reads LNHNV; CDR2 reads YYDKDF (reference sequence). CDR3 length: 15 residues. Between the trimmed V and J ends, which lost 0 bases and 3 bases, there was a span of 11 bases. For the CDR3, the DNA is TGTGCCACCAGCAGAGACAGGGGTTTAGACTATGGCTACACCTTC. It is translated as CATSRDRGLDYGYTF.

This rearrangement joins TRBV6-2 or TRBV6-3 to TRBJ1-3; the D is unclear. V was shortened by 2 bases and J by 1 base, with 3 bases between the two germline ends. Per the germline V gene, CDR1 is MNHEY and CDR2 is SVGEGT. The CDR3 spans 13 residues. CDR3 sequence (DNA): TGTGCCAGCAGTTACGCGTCTGGAAACACCATATATTTT. Amino acid sequence: CASSYASGNTIYF.

Details on this clonotype: The junction departs from germline at one end; a sequencing error may be responsible. The chain recombines TRBV5-4 with TRBJ2-5, with 12 bases identical to TRBD2. Looked up from germline, CDR1 is SGHNT and CDR2 is YYREEE (reference sequence). The CDR3 spans 14 residues. DNA of the CDR3: TGTGCCAGCAGCTCGACTAGCGGGAGAAAGACCCGGTACTTC. It encodes CASSSTSGRKTRYF.

In this sample, this clonotype turned up a few times. This rearrangement joins TRBV7-9 to TRBJ1-1; D might be TRBD1 (5 bases). The CDR3 covers 14 residues. Trimming shortened V by 5 bases and J by 0 bases, and 10 bases separated the two germline ends. Germline CDR1 and CDR2: SEHNR and FQNEAQ (reference sequence). CDR3 protein: CASSGTGMNTEAFF. The CDR3 DNA is TGTGCCAGCAGCGGGACCGGGATGAACACTGAAGCTTTCTTT. Combining the CDR3 with reference TRBV7-9 and TRBJ1-1 gives the whole variable domain DTGVSQNPRHKITKRGQNVTFRCDPISEHNRLYWYRQTLGQGPEFLTYFQNEAQLEKSRLLSDRFSAERPKGSFSTLEIQRTEQGDSAMYLCASSGTGMNTEAFFGQGTRLTVV.

V usage is TRBV5-1 and J usage is TRBJ2-7; D is unclear. V lost 2 bases and J lost 7, with 22 bases in between. The CDR3 runs 16 residues. In germline, CDR1 is SGHRS, CDR2 YFSETQ. The CDR3 nucleotides are TGCGCCAGCAGCTTCGGAACGGACCCCCTTACTCGTGAGCAGTACTTC. Its protein is CASSFGTDPLTREQYF.

This rearrangement joins TRBV20-1 to TRBJ2-7; D is uncertain. The CDR3 sequence is 14 residues long. V gave up 3 bases and J gave up 0 bases, with 12 bases separating them. The V gene's germline CDR1 is DFQATT and CDR2 SNEGSKA (reference sequence). CDR3 nucleotides: TGCAGTGCTAGTCCCTCGGCCCTCTCCTACGAGCAGTACTTC. It yields the protein CSASPSALSYEQYF.

This clonotype was detected once. The rearrangement links TRBV7-8 to TRBJ2-2, with TRBD2 as a possible D gene (7 bases). The CDR3 contains 16 residues. V dropped 5 bases and J dropped 1 base, with 14 bases sitting between them. Per germline, CDR1 SGHVS and CDR2 FQNEAQ. CDR3 loop: CASSPRGAWNTGELFF. For the CDR3, the DNA is TGTGCCAGCAGCCCCCGGGGGGCGTGGAACACCGGGGAGCTGTTTTTT.

The chain employs TRBV6-5 and TRBJ2-2; D is unresolved. This CDR3 spans 15 amino acids. Germline CDR1 is MNHEY and CDR2 is SVGAGI. V gave up 0 bases and J gave up 0 bases, with 5 bases separating them. DNA for the CDR3: TGTGCCAGCAGTTACTCAGACCCGAACACCGGGGAGCTGTTTTTT. It encodes CASSYSDPNTGELFF.

V gene TRBV15 combines with J gene TRBJ2-2; either TRBD1 or TRBD2 may fit D (5 bases each). Trimming removed 4 bases from V and 0 bases from J, with 9 bases in between. Germline values: CDR1 LNHNV, CDR2 YYDKDF (reference sequence). The CDR3 length is 15 residues. The CDR3 region is CATSMGVSNTGELFF. In DNA form, the CDR3 reads TGTGCCACCAGCATGGGGGTATCGAACACCGGGGAGCTGTTTTTT.

The rearrangement links TRBV19 to TRBJ2-1, with TRBD2 identical over 12 bases. The junction had 7 bases not matched to a gene; V was cut back by 9 bases and J by 7 bases. The CDR3 runs 14 residues. Germline-derived CDR1 and CDR2 are LNHDA and SQIVND (reference sequence). In DNA form, the CDR3 reads TGTGCCAGCTCCCTAGCGGGGGGGTGGAATGAGCAGTTCTTC. This gives the protein CASSLAGGWNEQFF.

In this sample, this clonotype turned up a few times. This chain joins TRBV19 and TRBJ2-3; TRBD2 matches at 9 bases. CDR3 length equals 16 residues. V was pared by 2 bases and J by 6 bases, with 9 bases of the junction left unmatched. Germline assignment: CDR1 LNHDA and CDR2 SQIVND (reference sequence). The CDR3 nucleotides are TGTGCCAGTAGTATACAGGCTAGCGGGGACCCTGATACGCAGTATTTT. Amino acids: CASSIQASGDPDTQYF.

This chain uses TRBV12-3 or TRBV12-4 with TRBJ2-7, with TRBD2 identical over 8 bases. The CDR3 runs 19 residues. Trimming at V came to 3 bases and at J to 0 bases, leaving 16 bases not matched to a gene. The CDR3 reads CASSLIPLLAERSSYEQYF. The CDR3 DNA follows: TGTGCCAGCAGTTTGATTCCCCTACTAGCGGAAAGAAGCTCCTACGAGCAGTACTTC.